This TCR beta chain was captured by sequencing in a study of regulatory T cells in long-lasting Graves disease (dated by TCRdb to about 2021). As for the study more broadly: Patients with newly diagnosed Graves' disease had been on antithyroid drugs for under 3 months. Patients with persistent Graves' disease were compared with patients with newly diagnosed Graves' disease using TCR sequencing and RNA sequencing of peripheral blood. A total of around 35 samples underwent TCR sequencing, from some 13 patients with persistent Graves' disease and 20 or so patients with newly diagnosed Graves' disease. The study was registered as a clinical trial and conducted in China.

From the cysteine up to the phenylalanine, the CDR3 has a length of 15 residues. Only the CDR3 DNA stays, 45 bases, in frame from base 1. CDR1 and CDR2 are drawn from the germline V gene: SGDLS, YYNGEE. Trimming leaves V shorter by 4 bases and J shorter by 5 bases, with the junction holding 11 bases beyond the gene matches. Paper-wide results and their limitations: Patients with persistent disease shared more public clonotypes (about 2,500) than newly diagnosed patients did (more than 900). Preferential use of TRBV28, TRBJ1-2 and TRBJ2-5 was observed in persistent disease, whereas TRBV20-1 and TRBJ2-1 were favored in newly diagnosed disease. As a limitation, the authors acknowledged that the small sample size may reduce accuracy. Lower TCR Shannon entropy and fewer highly expanded clones were observed in persistent Graves' disease patients than in newly diagnosed patients, which suggested clonal expansion. Because the primary lesion, thyroid tissue, could not be accessed, the study looked at peripheral blood alone. Only the TCR beta chain was sequenced and analyzed.

Explained via the paper, the time point label denotes: newly diagnosed GD, antithyroid drugs for less than 3 months. For both TCR sequencing and RNA sequencing, RNA was extracted from PBMCs using TRIzol. The diagnosis of Graves' disease followed American Thyroid Association guidelines. The patients came from an endocrinology department in Xi'an, China. Each patient gave around 9 milliliters of peripheral blood, collected in an EDTA anticoagulant tube. Ficoll Paque Plus density gradient separation was used to isolate PBMCs, and no additional T cell sorting was done. RNA quality was checked with an Agilent 2100 Bioanalyzer and agarose gel, and concentration with a NanoDrop 2000. The protocol used for the library was multiplex PCR. The sequencing machine was an Illumina HiSeq 4000. TCR beta libraries were built with iRepertoire HTBI primers and Arm-PCR amplification of CDR3 regions. Before sequencing, the PCR products went through gel purification. On the authors' methods: Gene usage analysis of CDR3 amino acid clonotypes relied on the 55 to 80 TRBV and 13 to 15 TRBJ segments identified across samples. COPE and FqMerger were used to merge filtered high-quality paired reads into contigs. BLAST was used to align contigs to the IMGT TRBV, TRBD and TRBJ reference genes, and CDR3 was defined following IMGT. Any clonotype with a frequency above 0.1% was classified as a highly expanded clone. Shannon entropy was used to measure repertoire diversity, and the Gini coefficient was used to measure V-J evenness. Clonotypes shared by more than one individual were considered public. TCRdb applied fastp at Q25 and MiXCR to the public reads, then kept only in-frame beta chains. A single entry per CDR3 protein holds the most common genes and DNA from its merged rows. The V and J calls shown here were made by TCRdb, not taken from the authors' results. Across this sample there are 360,000 or so distinct CDR3 sequences, with around 15% seen only once. Of the sample, 20% is held by the ten largest clones.

About this clonotype itself: Which antigen it targets is not known. No quality values exist for individual bases; no much larger clone is one base distant.

The data also belong to a second study, concerning T cells in Graves' hyperthyroidism and ophthalmopathy. As that second paper reports: A patient counted as having stable Graves' hyperthyroidism if no progression to ophthalmopathy occurred over 18 months of follow-up. Hyperthyroidism patients were newly diagnosed, had a disease duration of under 2 months, and were aged 18 to 65 years. Any patient with an uncontrolled infection, another autoimmune disease, pregnancy or lactation was excluded. Diagnoses were based on clinical symptoms, serum thyroxine and TRAb, thyroid ultrasound and orbital computed tomography. The first round of RT-PCR for the TCR CDR3 was performed with the HTBI primer set and the Qiagen OneStep RT-PCR kit. Most expanded thyroid clonotypes (frequency above 0.001) were also found in blood, which suggests that blood repertoires may mirror thyroid immune responses. A model built on a 13 V-J signature distinguished ophthalmopathy from stable hyperthyroidism, reaching around 88% sensitivity and approximately 81% specificity in cross-validation and 80%/75% in testing. In validation, the model predicted progression to ophthalmopathy a median of roughly 6.5 months before onset, with around 70% sensitivity and 72.22% specificity. TCR V-J signatures able to tell the groups apart were searched for in a discovery cohort of 90 to 100 patients, of whom 40 to 45 had Graves' ophthalmopathy and under 65 had stable Graves' hyperthyroidism. An independent validation cohort of around 19 hyperthyroidism patients and 17 patients who later progressed to ophthalmopathy tested prospective prediction of ophthalmopathy. The roughly 91 discovery patients were randomly split 7:3 into training and test sets. The study also compared thyroid tissue and blood T-cell repertoires from several Graves' hyperthyroidism patients. After blood sampling, hyperthyroidism patients were treated with methimazole at a starting dose of 30 mg daily, and ophthalmopathy patients were treated with high-dose intravenous methylprednisolone. The libraries were constructed in a second round of multiplex PCR and then size-selected and purified. Libraries were sequenced paired-end with 100 bp reads on an Illumina HiSeq2000. SOAPnuke was used to process the raw data, with reads discarded if the reads contained adapters or uncalled bases, had a mean Phred below 15, or lacked an exact constant-primer or identifier match. High-quality paired reads were merged using COPE v1.2.5, and each unique nucleotide sequence was defined as a clonotype. MiTCR v1.1 was used to align the clonotypes against IMGT TRBV, TRBD and TRBJ reference segments. Only V-J combinations with frequency above 0.0001, covering about 99% of repertoires, were analysed. A TCS score was defined as the ratio of F50 (clonal expansion) to E x V (chaos), with BLOSUM62-based TCRdist applied between CDR3 peptides within each V-J. Welch's t-statistics and random forest reduced 500 to 550 V-J features to 13, which were used in a naive Bayes classifier (R e1071). Sample size was not statistically predetermined, and blinding of investigators to group allocation was not performed. The paper describes TCR Vbeta CDR3 sequencing of some 130 peripheral blood samples, made up of about 41 ophthalmopathy patients, approximately 73 hyperthyroidism patients and some 17 progressor patients.

Material: peripheral blood mononuclear cells (PBMCs), obtained at new diagnosis, from a patient treated with antithyroid drugs. The TCR comes from a woman aged 18-29 years with Graves disease. Donor details come from another sample of the same person, matched by shared clones. Recombination joined TRBV9 with TRBJ1-2; TRBD1 aligns with 7 central bases. CDR3 protein: CASSQSRDSPYGYTF. The DNA sequence is given as TGTGCCAGCAGCCAAAGCCGGGACAGCCCTTATGGCTACACCTTC.